This is a list of T cell receptor beta chains from one sample in a study of T cell responses to AZD1222 COVID-19 vaccine. This table comes from immunoSEQ multiplex PCR, and its TCRdb copy is limited to in-frame clones, with some not included. The table lists approximately 160,000 clones, approximately 89% of them singletons, with under 3.5% in the top ten. The material was peripheral blood, obtained on day 0 of MenACWY control vaccination. These TCRs come from an adult in good health. CDR3s include the opening cysteine and the closing phenylalanine or tryptophan. The D gene is left open where the match is weak. Part of the rows lack a size; the others show once, few, many or a class for expanded clones.

abundance,j_gene,d_gene,v_gene,CDR3nt,CDR3aa
.,TRBJ1-2,.,TRBV7-9,TGTGCCAGCAGTCCCCAGCGGGGGCTGGATGGCTACACCTTC,CASSPQRGLDGYTF
.,TRBJ2-2,.,TRBV15,TGTGCCACCAGCCAATCCGGGGTGGGCGGGGAGCTGTTTTTT,CATSQSGVGGELFF
.,TRBJ1-3,TRBD1,TRBV11-2,TGTGCCAGCAGCCTACAGGGGATAGGGGGAAACACCATATATTTT,CASSLQGIGGNTIYF
once,TRBJ2-7,TRBD1,TRBV10-3,TGTGCCATCAGCGGACAGGGGGCGTACGAGCAGTACTTC,CAISGQGAYEQYF
.,TRBJ2-7,.,TRBV4-1,TGCGCCAGCAGCCAAGCCCCCCTACGCATTTACGAGCAGTACTTC,CASSQAPLRIYEQYF
once,TRBJ2-7,TRBD1,TRBV9,TGTGCCAGCAGCGTAGGACAGGGGGCGTCCTACGAGCAGTACTTC,CASSVGQGASYEQYF
.,TRBJ1-1,.,TRBV7-3,TGTGCCAGCAGCTTAACACGGGACGGTGAAGCTTTCTTT,CASSLTRDGEAFF
.,TRBJ1-1,TRBD1,TRBV18,TGTGCCAGCTCACCAATTACAGGGGCGACTGAAGCTTTCTTT,CASSPITGATEAFF
.,TRBJ1-1,TRBD1,TRBV7-2,TGTGCCAGCAGCCCGGGTGGGACAGTCACTGAAGCTTTCTTT,CASSPGGTVTEAFF
once,TRBJ2-7,TRBD2,TRBV9,TGTGCCAGCAGCGTAGATCGGTTGGAGGGAGGGCCCGGGCACGAGCAGTACTTC,CASSVDRLEGGPGHEQYF
.,TRBJ2-1,.,TRBV2,TGTGCCAGCAGTGAAAACGCAGTCTACAATGAGCAGTTCTTC,CASSENAVYNEQFF
.,TRBJ2-1,TRBD2,TRBV29-1,TGCAGCGCGGGACTAGCGGGAGTATTCAATGAGCAGTTCTTC,CSAGLAGVFNEQFF
.,TRBJ1-5,TRBD1,TRBV6-5,TGTGCCAGCAGTCCTAGGACAGGTCACCAGCCCCAGCATTTT,CASSPRTGHQPQHF
.,TRBJ1-6,TRBD1,TRBV6-5,TGTGCCAGCAGGGCGGACAGGGGAGGTTTGGCCCTCCACTTT,CASRADRGGLALHF
.,TRBJ1-1,TRBD1,TRBV6-5,TGTGCCAGCAGTTACAGGGGGCGCCTCCCTGAAGCTTTCTTT,CASSYRGRLPEAFF
.,TRBJ1-5,.,TRBV19,TGTGCCAGTAGGGCACAGCCTAATAGCAATCAGCCCCAGCATTTT,CASRAQPNSNQPQHF
.,TRBJ2-7,.,TRBV7-9,TGTGCCAGCAGCTTACCGGGGATACCTAAGTACGAGCAGTACTTC,CASSLPGIPKYEQYF
.,TRBJ2-1,TRBD2,TRBV6-2/TRBV6-3,TGTGCCAGCAGTCCAGGACTAGCGGGAGGGACGGAGCAGTTCTTC,CASSPGLAGGTEQFF
.,TRBJ1-1,.,TRBV30,TGTGCCTGGACAGGGCCCCAGAGGACTGAAGCTTTCTTT,CAWTGPQRTEAFF
.,TRBJ1-5,.,TRBV9,TGTGCCAGCAGCGTAGGCAGGGGAGAGCAGCCCCAGCATTTT,CASSVGRGEQPQHF
.,TRBJ2-3,.,TRBV6-5,TGTGCCAGCAGACCGGGTGGAAAGGGAGATACGCAGTATTTT,CASRPGGKGDTQYF
.,TRBJ1-2,.,TRBV6-2/TRBV6-3,TGTGCCAGCAGTTACCGTCAGGCCCCGGGGACTGGCTACACCTTC,CASSYRQAPGTGYTF
once,TRBJ1-2,.,TRBV27,TGTGCCAGCAGTTCACAGGGTCACGGATATGGCTACACCTTC,CASSSQGHGYGYTF
.,TRBJ2-7,TRBD1,TRBV28,TGTGCCAGCAGTTTATACAGGGGGCAACGGGGACCTAGCTCCTACGAGCAGTACTTC,CASSLYRGQRGPSSYEQYF
.,TRBJ1-5,.,TRBV28,TGTGCCAGCAGTTATACCGGGACGGTAAATCAGCCCCAGCATTTT,CASSYTGTVNQPQHF
.,TRBJ1-3,.,TRBV6-5,TGTGCCAGCAGTTCACAGGCCTCTGGAAACACCATATATTTT,CASSSQASGNTIYF
.,TRBJ1-1,.,TRBV6-2/TRBV6-3,TGTGCCAGCAACCCGGGTGGTCGTGAAGCTTTCTTT,CASNPGGREAFF
.,TRBJ1-6,.,TRBV10-3,TGTGCCATCAGCGAAGGGACGGAATATTCACCCCTCCACTTT,CAISEGTEYSPLHF
.,TRBJ1-1,.,TRBV9,TGTGCCAGCAGCGTAGGACAGTTGAACACTGAAGCTTTCTTT,CASSVGQLNTEAFF
.,TRBJ1-1,.,TRBV15,TGTGCCACCAGCAGAGGGGGTCAACTCGGCCGTTTCACTGAAGCTTTCTTT,CATSRGGQLGRFTEAFF
few,TRBJ2-3,.,TRBV7-2,TGTGCCAGCAGCTTGGAGGCCCTTCCCGGGGATACGCAGTATTTT,CASSLEALPGDTQYF
.,TRBJ1-3,TRBD1,TRBV7-9,TGTGCCAGCAGCTTAGCGTGGACAGGGGCTGGAAACACCATATATTTT,CASSLAWTGAGNTIYF
.,TRBJ2-3,.,TRBV12-3/TRBV12-4,TGTGCCAGCAGCGGTCCAGATACGCAGTATTTT,CASSGPDTQYF
.,TRBJ2-7,.,TRBV4-2,TGTGCCAGCAGCCAAAGGGAGCAGAGCTACGAGCAGTACTTC,CASSQREQSYEQYF
.,TRBJ2-7,.,TRBV7-9,TGTGCCAGCAGCTTTAAGGTCCTAGGAAACTACGAGCAGTACTTC,CASSFKVLGNYEQYF
.,TRBJ1-2,TRBD1,TRBV28,TGTGCCAGCAGTTCATACAGGGGGAGCTATGGCTACACCTTC,CASSSYRGSYGYTF
.,TRBJ2-7,.,TRBV21-1,TGTGCCAGCAGCAAAGGCGGGTGGCCTTCCTACGAGCAGTACTTC,CASSKGGWPSYEQYF
once,TRBJ1-1,.,TRBV5-1,TGCGCCAGCAGCTCTACCGGGACACATGGCACTGAAGCTTTCTTT,CASSSTGTHGTEAFF
.,TRBJ2-3,.,TRBV11-3,TGTGCCAGCAGCTCTGCGGGACAAGTTTTCACAGATACGCAGTATTTT,CASSSAGQVFTDTQYF
.,TRBJ2-1,.,TRBV2,TGTGCCAGCATTTCAGGGTCCAGGGGTGAGCAGTTCTTC,CASISGSRGEQFF
.,TRBJ1-2,TRBD1,TRBV4-3,TGCGCCAGCAGCCAAGGGACAGGGGGTATGGATGGCTACACCTTC,CASSQGTGGMDGYTF
.,TRBJ1-1,TRBD1,TRBV19,TGTGCCAGTAGTATCCGACAGGGGACCCCGAACACTGAAGCTTTCTTT,CASSIRQGTPNTEAFF
.,TRBJ1-1,TRBD1,TRBV30,TGTGCCTGGAGTCTTCAGTCCCGGGACAGGGCCGGCGGAGCTTTCTTT,CAWSLQSRDRAGGAFF
.,TRBJ1-3,.,TRBV12-5,TGTGCTAGTGGTTTGTTCAACAGACAGGCTTTCATAGGCACCATATATTTT,CASGLFNRQAFIGTIYF
.,TRBJ2-3,TRBD1,TRBV5-6,TGTGCCAGCAGCGAATTGCGGACAGGGATGACAGATACGCAGTATTTT,CASSELRTGMTDTQYF
.,TRBJ1-3,.,TRBV28,TGTGCCAGCAGTTCTACTGCCGTCTCTGGAAACACCATATATTTT,CASSSTAVSGNTIYF
.,TRBJ1-4,.,TRBV30,TGTGCCTGGAGCCGGGACAATGGCGAAAAACTGTTTTTT,CAWSRDNGEKLFF
.,TRBJ2-5,TRBD1,TRBV5-4,TGTGCCAGCAGCTGGGGGACAGGAGGGCCAGAGACCCAGTACTTC,CASSWGTGGPETQYF
few,TRBJ2-7,.,TRBV9,TGTGCCAGCAGCGCGGACTCTGGCTACGAGCAGTACTTC,CASSADSGYEQYF
.,TRBJ2-1,TRBD1,TRBV2,TGTGCCAGCAGTGAAGCGCTCGGGACAGAATACAATGAGCAGTTCTTC,CASSEALGTEYNEQFF
.,TRBJ1-4,TRBD1,TRBV4-3,TGCGCCAGCAGCCAGAGGGCGGACAGGGGGAGAACTAATGAAAAACTGTTTTTT,CASSQRADRGRTNEKLFF
once,TRBJ1-5,.,TRBV4-3,TGCGCCAGCAGCCAGAGCTTACCGAATCAGCCCCAGCATTTT,CASSQSLPNQPQHF
.,TRBJ1-5,.,TRBV7-2,TGTGCCAGCAGCCAAGGGGGGATGAGCAATCAGCCCCAGCATTTT,CASSQGGMSNQPQHF
.,TRBJ1-1,TRBD1,TRBV4-2,TGTGCCAGCACCTTGGGACAGGGCGACACTGAAGCTTTCTTT,CASTLGQGDTEAFF
.,TRBJ1-5,.,TRBV7-2,TGTGCCAGCAGCTTTTCAGGAAAACTGAATCAGCCCCAGCATTTT,CASSFSGKLNQPQHF
.,TRBJ1-5,TRBD1,TRBV3-1/TRBV3-2,TGTGCCAGCAGCGCCGGACAGGGGGCGCGTCAGCCCCAGCATTTT,CASSAGQGARQPQHF
.,TRBJ2-2,.,TRBV5-6,TGTGCCAGCAGCAAAGACACCACCGGGGAGCTGTTTTTT,CASSKDTTGELFF
.,TRBJ1-4,TRBD1,TRBV7-9,TGTGCCAGCAGCTTAGTACAGGGGGCTGATGAAAAACTGTTTTTT,CASSLVQGADEKLFF
.,TRBJ2-1,.,TRBV7-9,TGTGCCAGCAGCTTGGTGAGAGGCGGGCATGAGCAGTTCTTC,CASSLVRGGHEQFF